What follows describes a single T cell receptor beta chain. What it binds is not known. This sample was taken from a study of T cell responses to AZD1222 COVID-19 vaccine. Method: immunoSEQ multiplex PCR; TCRdb's copy keeps in-frame clones and lacks some. Among some 160,000 clones, approximately 88% were seen once, and the ten largest hold roughly 1.1%. The J segment lost 6 bases and the V segment lost 5 bases, leaving 9 bases of the junction unmatched. Germline-derived CDR1 and CDR2 are MNHEY and SVGEGT. The CDR3 sequence is 17 residues long. General study results and limits: Baseline seropositivity occurred in only 5 or 6 AZD1222 recipients. Regions left unmutated in variants are reportedly the target of nearly half of spike-specific TCRs. No repertoire was sampled before or during the peak T cell response, only after it. Across the whole spike, CD4 TCRs peaked at regions 160-218 and 743-854.

The source material was peripheral blood, sampled 28 days after the second AZD1222 dose. This sequence originates from an adult who received the AZD1222 COVID-19 vaccine. The V gene is TRBV6-2 or TRBV6-3, the J gene TRBJ2-3; 15 positions match TRBD2. CDR3 DNA: TGTGCCAGCAGTCCCGGGACTAGCGGGGGGAGTTCGGATACGCAGTATTTT. Amino acid sequence: CASSPGTSGGSSDTQYF.